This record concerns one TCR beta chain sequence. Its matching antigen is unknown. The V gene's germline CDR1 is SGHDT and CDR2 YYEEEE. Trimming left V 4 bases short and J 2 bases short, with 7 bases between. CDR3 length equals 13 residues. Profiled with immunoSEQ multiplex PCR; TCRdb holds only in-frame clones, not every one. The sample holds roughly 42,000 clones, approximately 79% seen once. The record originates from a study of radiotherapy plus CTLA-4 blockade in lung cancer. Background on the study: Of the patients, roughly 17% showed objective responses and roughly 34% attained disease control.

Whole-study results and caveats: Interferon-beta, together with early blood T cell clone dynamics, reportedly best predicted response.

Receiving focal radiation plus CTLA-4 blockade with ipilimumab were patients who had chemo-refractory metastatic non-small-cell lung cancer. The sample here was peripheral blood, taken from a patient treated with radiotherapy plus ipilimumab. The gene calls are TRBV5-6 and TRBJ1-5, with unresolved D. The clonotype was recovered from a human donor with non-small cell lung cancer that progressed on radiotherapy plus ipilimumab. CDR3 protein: CASSRRGNQPQHF. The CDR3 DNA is TGTGCCAGCAGCCGGCGGGGCAATCAGCCCCAGCATTTT.